The TCR beta chain under discussion was sequenced for a study of blood T cell repertoires in COVID-19. Germline V gene lookup returns CDR1 WSHSY and CDR2 SAAADI. J gave up 3 bases and V 6 bases, and 6 bases lay outside the gene matches. This CDR3 contains 15 residues. Original methodology: From reference gene primer amplification, estimates of nucleated cell counts were derived. Profiling relied on immunoSEQ multiplex PCR, and the TCRdb table lists in-frame clones only, not all of them. Clonal size and the V and J genes are those of that table, whereas D and trimming came from the DNA. The sample gives 95,000 to 150,000 clones, 75% to 90% of which show up once; more than 25% is in the top ten.

The chain joins TRBV10-2 to TRBJ2-3; 10 bases are shared with TRBD1. Sequencing was done on a sample of peripheral blood. This receptor was taken from a woman aged 70-85 years with acute or convalescent COVID-19. CDR3 DNA sequence: TGCGCCAGCAGGGGGACAGGGGAGGGAACAGATACGCAGTATTTT. It is translated as CASRGTGEGTDTQYF.